These 17 T cell receptor beta chains came from one sample sequenced in a study of blood T cell repertoires in COVID-19. The data were produced by immunoSEQ multiplex PCR, yet TCRdb's version contains in-frame clones alone and is incomplete. Among about 130,000 clones, about 76% were seen once, and the ten largest hold about 5%. The sequenced sample was peripheral blood. These receptors originate from a woman in her 70s with COVID-19, enrolled during active disease.

The gene calls are TRBV24-1 and TRBJ2-2; perhaps TRBD2 as D (6 bases). Deletions cut 4 bases from V and 1 base from J, with 9 bases between. Looked up from germline, CDR1 is KGHDR and CDR2 is SFDVKD. This CDR3 spans 15 amino acids. CDR3 sequence: CATSDPGLNTGELFF. CDR3 nucleotides: TGTGCCACCAGTGACCCGGGACTGAACACCGGGGAGCTGTTTTTT.

In its sample, this clone was seen once. V and J are TRBV4-1 and TRBJ1-2, with D possibly matching TRBD1 (6 bases). Germline V CDR1 and CDR2: MGHRA, YSYEKL. Trimming took off 1 base at V and 8 bases at J, with 17 bases between the two ends. The CDR3 extends over 15 amino acids. This chain's CDR3 is CASSQGAGGPWGYTF. The CDR3 DNA reads TGCGCCAGCAGCCAAGGGGCCGGGGGGCCTTGGGGCTACACCTTC.

CDR3: CASSYFLSGGGYTF. DNA for the CDR3: TGTGCCAGCAGTTACTTTTTAAGCGGCGGAGGCTACACCTTC. The chain carries TRBV6-5 and TRBJ1-2; no reliable D call. This CDR3 spans 14 amino acids. Germline V lookup: CDR1 MNHEY, CDR2 SVGAGI. V lost 1 base and J 8 bases, leaving 14 bases between the germline ends.

CDR3 DNA: TGCAGCGTCCTGACAGGGGGCTTCGAGCAGTACTTC. Translation: CSVLTGGFEQYF. The V and J genes are TRBV29-1 and TRBJ2-5, with TRBD1 matching 10 bases. The DNA end is more similar to TRBJ2-7, so the J call may be wrong. Germline loops: CDR1 SQVTM, CDR2 ANQGSEA. The CDR3 contains 12 residues.

V gene TRBV14 combines with J gene TRBJ1-2; no firm D call. CDR1 SGHDN and CDR2 FVKESK come from the germline V gene. CDR3 length equals 12 residues. V lost 3 bases and J lost 5, with 7 bases in between. The CDR3 spells CASSHSAYGYTF. CDR3 coding DNA: TGTGCCAGCAGCCATAGTGCTTATGGCTACACCTTC.

This clone has only a few counts. The chain couples TRBV7-2 to TRBJ1-2, with 9 bases aligning to TRBD1. The CDR3 runs to 14 residues. Trimming cost V 5 bases and J 5 bases; bases outside gene matches: 6. Germline V gene data show CDR1 as SGHTA and CDR2 as FQGNSA. As DNA, the CDR3 is TGTGCCAGCAGCCAAGACAGGGGGGGGTATGGCTACACCTTC. Residues: CASSQDRGGYGYTF. Looking up the rest from reference TRBV7-2 and TRBJ1-2 gives the full variable domain: GAGVSQSPSNKVTEKGKDVELRCDPISGHTALYWYRQSLGQGLEFLIYFQGNSAPDKSGLPSDRFSAERTGGSVSTLTIQRTQQEDSAVYLCASSQDRGGYGYTFGSGTRLTVV.

The rearrangement joins TRBV5-1 to TRBJ2-3; possible D gene TRBD1, 6 bases. The germline CDR1 and CDR2 sequences are SGHRS and YFSETQ. The CDR3 is 15 residues long. With 0 bases removed from V and 1 base from J, the gap between germline ends came to 9 bases. As DNA, the CDR3 is TGCGCCAGCAGCTTGGGAGGGGGACGCACAGATACGCAGTATTTT. This codes for CASSLGGGRTDTQYF.

This clone was recorded at least ten times. The chain links TRBV6-5 to TRBJ2-1; TRBD1 matches at 8 bases. This CDR3 contains 16 residues. The V segment lost 0 bases and the J segment 4 bases; nucleotides outside the gene matches: 5. CDR1 and CDR2 (germline): MNHEY, SVGAGI. CDR3 sequence reads: CASSYSAGGAYNEQFF. The CDR3 nucleotides are TGTGCCAGCAGTTACTCGGCAGGGGGCGCTTACAATGAGCAGTTCTTC.

The CDR3 protein is CASSNGLATDTQYF. The CDR3 region has the DNA TGTGCCAGCAGTAACGGACTAGCGACAGATACGCAGTATTTT. The rearrangement links TRBV28 to TRBJ2-3; 9 nucleotides line up with TRBD2. V gave up 5 bases and J gave up 3 bases; unmatched junction bases: 3. Germline lookup yields CDR1 MDHEN and CDR2 SYDVKM. CDR3 size: 14 residues. The variable domain in full, with the rest retrieved from reference TRBV28 and TRBJ2-3, is DVKVTQSSRYLVKRTGEKVFLECVQDMDHENMFWYRQDPGLGLRLIYFSYDVKMKEKGDIPEGYSVSREKKERFSLILESASTNQTSMYLCASSNGLATDTQYFGPGTRLTVL.

This chain joins TRBV29-1 and TRBJ1-2; D is ambiguous. This CDR3 is 11 amino acids long. Germline V lookup: CDR1 SQVTM, CDR2 ANQGSEA. V gave up 6 bases and J gave up 8 bases, with 13 bases separating them. The CDR3 coding sequence is TGCAGCGTGATTACAGCCGGCGGCTACACCTTC. Translated: CSVITAGGYTF.

This clone was detected only a few times. V usage is TRBV14 and J usage is TRBJ2-2; 11 bases map to TRBD2. Germline assignment: CDR1 SGHDN and CDR2 FVKESK. V shed 4 bases and J 5 bases; nucleotides not matched to a gene: 6. The CDR3 covers 16 residues. The CDR3 coding sequence is TGTGCCAGCAGCCCGCGACTAGCGGGGATAACCGGGGAGCTGTTTTTT. This gives the protein CASSPRLAGITGELFF. The full variable domain, completed using reference TRBV14 and TRBJ2-2, is EAGVTQFPSHSVIEKGQTVTLRCDPISGHDNLYWYRRVMGKEIKFLLHFVKESKQDESGMPNNRFLAERTGGTYSTLKVQPAELEDSGVYFCASSPRLAGITGELFFGEGSRLTVL.

The V gene is TRBV29-1, the J gene TRBJ1-1; D perhaps matches TRBD1 (6 bases). Germline V gene sequence: CDR1 SQVTM, CDR2 ANQGSEA. V was cut by 7 bases and J by 6 bases, with 9 bases left in between. The CDR3 sequence is 10 residues long. Here the CDR3 reads CSAGAPEAFF. DNA of the CDR3: TGCAGCGCAGGGGCTCCTGAAGCTTTCTTT.

The J gene is TRBJ1-3, the V gene TRBV7-3, with 7 bases identical to TRBD1. V lost 5 bases, J lost 5 bases, and 6 bases stayed unmatched. This CDR3 has 14 residues. CDR1 and CDR2 from the germline V gene are SGHTA and FQGTGA. The chain's CDR3 is CASSHRQGRNTIYF. DNA for the CDR3: TGTGCCAGCAGCCACCGACAGGGCAGAAACACCATATATTTT.

The J gene is TRBJ2-7, the V gene TRBV27, with D unresolved. In germline, CDR1 is MNHEY, CDR2 SMNVEV (reference sequence). The V gene lost 6 bases and the J gene lost 0 bases, with 6 bases spanning the gap. CDR3 size: 12 residues. The CDR3 here is CASSLSSYEQYF. In DNA form, the CDR3 reads TGTGCCAGCAGCCTCAGCTCCTACGAGCAGTACTTC.

The J gene is TRBJ2-6, the V gene TRBV3-1 (or the pseudogene TRBV3-2), with a weak D call TRBD1 (5 bases). V lost 0 bases and J 4 bases, leaving 10 bases between the germline ends. The CDR3 covers 16 residues. Germline CDR1 LGHDT, CDR2 YNNKEL (reference sequence). CDR3 sequence reads: CASSQDLRAGANVLTF. The DNA of the CDR3 is TGTGCCAGCAGCCAAGATCTCAGGGCGGGGGCCAACGTCCTGACTTTC.

J is TRBJ1-3 and V is TRBV18; TRBD1 matches 7 bases. CDR3 length: 17 residues. The V gene end was trimmed by 2 bases and the J gene end by 0 bases; junction bases not matched to a gene: 7. CDR1 KGHSH and CDR2 LQKENI come from the germline V gene. For the CDR3, the DNA is TGTGCCAGCTCACCATTGGAGGGACAGATCTCTGGAAACACCATATATTTT. It is translated as CASSPLEGQISGNTIYF.

The chain joins TRBV19 to TRBJ2-3; tentative D call: TRBD2 (5 bases). Trimming took 7 bases from V and 6 from J, leaving 20 bases between them. From germline, CDR1 is LNHDA and CDR2 SQIVND (reference sequence). The CDR3 has 15 amino acids. CDR3 DNA sequence: TGTGCCAGTACTGGGAGAGGGTCCCTTACGGATACGCAGTATTTT. Translation gives CASTGRGSLTDTQYF.